The 12 T cell receptor beta chains below were found in one sample sequenced in a study of blood T cell repertoires in COVID-19. The assay was immunoSEQ multiplex PCR, and TCRdb's table has in-frame clones only and misses some. The profile shows about 240,000 clones, about 81% of them singletons. The sample taken for sequencing was peripheral blood. The receptor source for this set is a woman aged 55-70 years with active or convalescent COVID-19.

V is TRBV7-8 and J is TRBJ2-1, with 9 bases matching TRBD2. Losses at the gene ends were 5 bases for V and 4 bases for J; bases not matched to a gene: 6. Germline V gene data show CDR1 as SGHVS and CDR2 as FQNEAQ. This CDR3 region has 15 residues. CDR3 sequence: CASSRAGGIYNEQFF. The CDR3, as DNA: TGTGCCAGCAGCCGAGCGGGGGGAATTTACAATGAGCAGTTCTTC.

The rearrangement joins TRBV6-1 to TRBJ2-7, with 7 bases lining up with TRBD1. Germline V CDR1 and CDR2: MNHNS, SASEGT. This CDR3 is built from 14 residues. Trimming at V came to 2 bases and at J to 4 bases, leaving 5 bases not matched to a gene. The CDR3 DNA follows: TGTGCCAGCAGTGAACGAGGGGGCGTTTACGAGCAGTACTTC. It is translated as CASSERGGVYEQYF.

The genes are TRBV9 and TRBJ2-5, with TRBD2 as a possible D gene (6 bases). The CDR3 sequence is 15 residues long. The V end lost 0 bases, the J end lost 4 bases, and 13 bases lay between the germline ends. The germline gives CDR1 SGDLS, CDR2 YYNGEE. The CDR3 DNA reads as TGTGCCAGCAGCGTAGAGGCAAGGGGAGGAGAGACCCAGTACTTC. This gives the protein CASSVEARGGETQYF.

V is TRBV7-2 and J is TRBJ2-5; 7 nucleotides match TRBD1. With V trimmed by 6 bases and J by 4 bases, 5 bases remained unmatched. This CDR3 region has 13 residues. Germline CDR1 and CDR2: SGHTA and FQGNSA. In DNA form, the CDR3 reads TGTGCCAGCAGTTTCAACAGGGGAGAGACCCAGTACTTC. Encoded protein: CASSFNRGETQYF.

The genes are TRBV3-1 (or the pseudogene TRBV3-2) and TRBJ1-3; weak D call: TRBD1 (5 bases). The germline V gene has CDR1 LGHDT and CDR2 YNNKEL (reference sequence). The CDR3 loop spans 15 amino acids. V was clipped by 0 bases and J by 3 bases, with 9 bases between them. The CDR3 DNA sequence: TGTGCCAGCAGCCAAGATTGGCAGGGTGGAAACACCATATATTTT. As protein: CASSQDWQGGNTIYF.

The chain uses TRBV30 and TRBJ1-5, with 8 bases aligning to TRBD1. The CDR3 extends over 17 amino acids. Trimming took 3 bases from V and 2 from J; bases not matched to a gene: 12. Germline V gives CDR1 GTSNPN, CDR2 SVGIG (reference sequence). CDR3 in amino acids: CAWSGQGTWVGNQPQHF. The CDR3 nucleotides are TGTGCCTGGAGCGGACAGGGAACATGGGTCGGCAATCAGCCCCAGCATTTT.

The rearrangement uses TRBV3-1 (or the pseudogene TRBV3-2) and TRBJ2-4; TRBD1 aligns across 10 bases. V lost 4 bases, J lost 5 bases, and 2 bases stayed unmatched. Germline V lookup: CDR1 LGHDT, CDR2 YNNKEL (reference sequence). CDR3 length: 14 amino acids. CDR3 region: CASSRQGAENIQYF. DNA of the CDR3: TGTGCCAGCAGCCGACAGGGGGCGGAAAACATTCAGTACTTC.

J is TRBJ2-5 and V is TRBV30; tentatively, D is TRBD2 (5 bases). The V end was cut by 0 bases, the J end by 4 bases, with 12 bases between. CDR3 length equals 14 residues. The germline gives CDR1 GTSNPN, CDR2 SVGIG (reference sequence). The CDR3 DNA follows: TGTGCCTGGAGTGTAGTAACGGGGAGAGAGACCCAGTACTTC. Translating gives CAWSVVTGRETQYF.

This clone came up once. The chain couples TRBV7-2 to TRBJ2-7; 8 bases line up with TRBD2. Trimming removed 5 bases from V and 3 bases from J; junction bases left unmatched: 9. CDR3 length: 15 amino acids. Germline CDR1 reads SGHTA; CDR2 reads FQGNSA. This CDR3 reads CASSRGSGGFYEQYF. Written as DNA, the CDR3 is TGTGCCAGCAGCCGCGGGAGCGGGGGCTTCTACGAGCAGTACTTC. The full variable domain, its missing parts supplied by reference TRBV7-2 and TRBJ2-7, is GAGVSQSPSNKVTEKGKDVELRCDPISGHTALYWYRQSLGQGLEFLIYFQGNSAPDKSGLPSDRFSAERTGGSVSTLTIQRTQQEDSAVYLCASSRGSGGFYEQYFGPGTRLTVT.

This chain joins TRBV19 and TRBJ1-3; TRBD1 agrees at 7 bases. In germline, CDR1 is LNHDA, CDR2 SQIVND (reference sequence). J lost 5 bases, V lost 3 bases, and 16 bases had no gene match. The CDR3 contains 18 residues. The CDR3 DNA reads as TGTGCCAGTAGTATTCAGGGGGTAAGCTCTGGCTGGCGAAACACCATATATTTT. Its translation is CASSIQGVSSGWRNTIYF.

The rearrangement joins TRBV2 to TRBJ1-1; a weak D match, TRBD1 (5 bases). V lost 2 bases and J 1 base, leaving 11 bases between the germline ends. Per germline, CDR1 SNHLY and CDR2 FYNNEI. CDR3 length: 15 amino acids. Here the CDR3 DNA reads TGTGCCAGCAGTGAAATAGGGGTCAAGAACACTGAAGCTTTCTTT. Its protein is CASSEIGVKNTEAFF.

The chain carries TRBV9 and TRBJ2-3; TRBD2 aligns across 8 bases. Germline V CDR1 and CDR2: SGDLS, YYNGEE. CDR3 length equals 13 residues. V was clipped by 3 bases and J by 9 bases; unmatched bases: 6. The CDR3 region is CASSAGGVITQYF. CDR3 nucleotides: TGTGCCAGCAGCGCGGGGGGGGTTATAACGCAGTATTTT.